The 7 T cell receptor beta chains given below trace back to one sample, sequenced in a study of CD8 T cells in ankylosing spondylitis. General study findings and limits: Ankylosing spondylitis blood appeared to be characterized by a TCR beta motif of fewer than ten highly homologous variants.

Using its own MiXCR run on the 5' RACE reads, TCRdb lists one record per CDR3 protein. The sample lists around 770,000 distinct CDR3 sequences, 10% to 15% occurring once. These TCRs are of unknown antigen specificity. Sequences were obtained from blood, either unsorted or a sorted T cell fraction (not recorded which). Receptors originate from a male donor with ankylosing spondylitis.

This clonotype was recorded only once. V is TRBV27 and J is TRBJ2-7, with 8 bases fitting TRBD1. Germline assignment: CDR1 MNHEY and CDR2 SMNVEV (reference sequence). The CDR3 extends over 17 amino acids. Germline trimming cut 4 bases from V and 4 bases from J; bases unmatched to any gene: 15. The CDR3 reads CASSSRLLGQARYEQYF. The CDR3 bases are TGTGCCAGCAGTTCCCGACTCTTGGGACAGGCGAGGTACGAGCAGTACTTC.

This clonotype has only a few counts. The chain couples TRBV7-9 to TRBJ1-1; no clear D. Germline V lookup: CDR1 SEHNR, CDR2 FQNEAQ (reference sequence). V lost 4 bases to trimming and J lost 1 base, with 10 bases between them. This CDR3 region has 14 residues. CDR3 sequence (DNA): TGTGCCAGCAGCTCTCGGGCGCAGAACACTGAAGCTTTCTTT. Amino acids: CASSSRAQNTEAFF.

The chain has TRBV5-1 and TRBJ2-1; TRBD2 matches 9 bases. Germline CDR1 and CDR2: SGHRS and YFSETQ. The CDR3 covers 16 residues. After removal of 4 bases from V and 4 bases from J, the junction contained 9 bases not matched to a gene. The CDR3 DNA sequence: TGCGCCAGCAGCCCCCAGGGAGCGGGGGGATACAATGAGCAGTTCTTC. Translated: CASSPQGAGGYNEQFF.

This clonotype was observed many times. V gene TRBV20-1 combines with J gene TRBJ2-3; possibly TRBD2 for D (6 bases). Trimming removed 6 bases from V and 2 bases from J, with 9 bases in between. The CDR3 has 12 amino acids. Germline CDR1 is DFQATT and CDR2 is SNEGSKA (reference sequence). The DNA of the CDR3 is TGCAGTGCGCGGGGAGCCACAGATACGCAGTATTTT. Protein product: CSARGATDTQYF.

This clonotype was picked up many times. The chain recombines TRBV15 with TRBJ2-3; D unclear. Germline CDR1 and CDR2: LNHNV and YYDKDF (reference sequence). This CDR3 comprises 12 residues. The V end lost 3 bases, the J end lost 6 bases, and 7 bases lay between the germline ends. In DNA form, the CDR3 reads TGTGCCACCAGCAGGCAGTTCGATACGCAGTATTTT. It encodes CATSRQFDTQYF.

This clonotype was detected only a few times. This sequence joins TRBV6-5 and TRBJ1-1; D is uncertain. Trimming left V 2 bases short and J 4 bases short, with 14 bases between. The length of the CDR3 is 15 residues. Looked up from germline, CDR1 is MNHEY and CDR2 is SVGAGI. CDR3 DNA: TGTGCCAGCAGTTACCCGGCGGCTCTGGGCACTGAAGCTTTCTTT. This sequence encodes CASSYPAALGTEAFF.

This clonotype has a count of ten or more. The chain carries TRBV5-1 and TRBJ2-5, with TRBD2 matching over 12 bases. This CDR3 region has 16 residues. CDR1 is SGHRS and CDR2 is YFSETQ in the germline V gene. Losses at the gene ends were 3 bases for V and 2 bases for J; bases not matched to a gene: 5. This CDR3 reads CASSYGLAGTQETQYF. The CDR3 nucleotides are TGCGCCAGCAGCTACGGACTAGCGGGAACTCAAGAGACCCAGTACTTC.